The T cell receptor (beta chain) described here comes from a study of beta chain features in type 1 diabetes. Study findings and constraints: Moderately but significantly shorter TCRB CDR3s were found in Type 1 diabetes patients in all four CD4+ subsets.

This clone has a single count. Antigen: not known. Germline V gene data show CDR1 as LGHNA and CDR2 as YSLEER. V was pared by 2 bases and J by 12 bases, with 17 bases between. This CDR3 region has 14 residues. Sequenced material consisted of expressed TCRB transcripts (all of the isolated RNA was reverse transcribed). Produced via immunoSEQ multiplex PCR; TCRdb's table is partial and in-frame only. This sample has 500,000 to 650,000 clones, with roughly 12% found just once. The sample was naive CD4+ T cells from blood. The receptor was isolated from a man aged 25-40 years with type 1 diabetes. The rearrangement joins TRBV4-3 to TRBJ2-1, with D possibly matching TRBD2 (6 bases). Here the CDR3 DNA reads TGCGCCAGCAGCCAACGGGGGTTCAATGACGGGCAGTTCTTC. This codes for CASSQRGFNDGQFF.